These T cell receptor beta chains were read from a single sample in a study of T cell responses to AZD1222 COVID-19 vaccine. Produced via immunoSEQ multiplex PCR; TCRdb's table is partial and in-frame only. In the table there are approximately 90,000 clones, 85% to 90% of which are singletons. The sequencing used peripheral blood, collected on day 0 of AZD1222 vaccination. These receptors were taken from an adult in good health. The CDR3 runs from the conserved cysteine through the conserved F or W. The D gene is left open where the match is weak. Not all rows give a size; the values are once, few, many and, for expanded clones, a class.

CASSLGLAGDSTPDTQYF	TGTGCCAGCAGCCTGGGACTAGCGGGGGATTCAACGCCAGATACGCAGTATTTT	TRBD2	TRBJ2-3	TRBV7-9	NA
CASSRTTTYEQYF	TGCGCCAGCAGCCGCACGACTACCTACGAGCAGTACTTC	NA	TRBJ2-7	TRBV4-1	NA
CASSFGGNYGYTF	TGTGCCAGCAGTTTCGGCGGGAACTATGGCTACACCTTC	NA	TRBJ1-2	TRBV28	NA
CASSLTGQANEKLFF	TGTGCCAGCTCACTGACCGGTCAGGCTAATGAAAAACTGTTTTTT	NA	TRBJ1-4	TRBV18	NA
CAWSPRGTGNQPQHF	TGTGCCTGGAGTCCACGGGGGACAGGTAATCAGCCCCAGCATTTT	TRBD1	TRBJ1-5	TRBV30	NA
CASSRGTGDYNEKLFF	TGCGCCAGCAGCCGTGGGACAGGCGATTATAATGAAAAACTGTTTTTT	TRBD1	TRBJ1-4	TRBV5-1	NA
CASSAQGLGEKLFF	TGTGCCAGCAGTGCCCAGGGATTGGGTGAAAAACTGTTTTTT	NA	TRBJ1-4	TRBV6-1	NA
CASSVEGFGNTIYF	TGTGCCAGCAGCGTAGAAGGGTTTGGAAACACCATATATTTT	NA	TRBJ1-3	TRBV9	NA
CASSLSTSDTGELFF	TGTGCCAGCAGCTTATCGACTAGCGACACCGGGGAGCTGTTTTTT	TRBD2	TRBJ2-2	TRBV7-8	NA
CASSSSGGGGASHEQYF	TGTGCCAGCAGCTCCTCCGGGGGCGGGGGGGCCTCGCACGAGCAGTACTTC	TRBD2	TRBJ2-7	TRBV6-2/TRBV6-3	NA
CASSRRNRFNSPLHF	TGTGCCAGCAGTCGCCGGAACAGGTTTAATTCACCCCTCCACTTT	NA	TRBJ1-6	TRBV6-2/TRBV6-3	once
CASSQDKGPNTDTQYF	TGTGCCAGCAGCCAAGATAAGGGACCCAACACAGATACGCAGTATTTT	NA	TRBJ2-3	TRBV3-1/TRBV3-2	NA
CASSQDEQGRNYGYTF	TGCGCCAGCAGCCAAGACGAGCAGGGGCGTAACTATGGCTACACCTTC	NA	TRBJ1-2	TRBV4-3	NA
CASSSRLRVNYGYTF	TGTGCCAGCAGCTCCCGGCTAAGGGTTAACTATGGCTACACCTTC	NA	TRBJ1-2	TRBV5-6	NA
CASRLVDNSPLHF	TGTGCCAGCCGTCTTGTAGATAATTCACCCCTCCACTTT	NA	TRBJ1-6	TRBV14	medium-sized
CASSFPGGANVLTF	TGCGCCAGCAGTTTTCCCGGTGGGGCCAACGTCCTGACTTTC	NA	TRBJ2-6	TRBV10-2	few
CASSVLLSYNEQFF	TGTGCCAGCAGTGTCTTACTATCCTACAATGAGCAGTTCTTC	NA	TRBJ2-1	TRBV6-4	NA
CASSVDGTGYNYGYTF	TGTGCCAGCAGCGTGGACGGGACAGGCTATAACTATGGCTACACCTTC	TRBD1	TRBJ1-2	TRBV5-6	NA
CAISPDRANSPLHF	TGTGCCATCAGCCCAGACAGGGCGAATTCACCCCTCCACTTT	TRBD1	TRBJ1-6	TRBV10-3	NA
CASSRGIYNSPLHF	TGTGCCAGCAGCAGGGGAATCTATAATTCACCCCTCCACTTT	NA	TRBJ1-6	TRBV27	NA
CASSFVGKNQPQHF	TGCGCCAGCAGCTTCGTCGGAAAGAATCAGCCCCAGCATTTT	NA	TRBJ1-5	TRBV5-1	NA
CASSFRGGSGNEQFF	TGTGCCAGCAGCTTCCGCGGGGGATCGGGCAATGAGCAGTTCTTC	TRBD2	TRBJ2-1	TRBV11-2	NA
CASITSPGELFF	TGTGCCAGCATAACTAGCCCCGGGGAGCTGTTTTTT	NA	TRBJ2-2	TRBV2	NA
CASSSGTGDSIYGYTF	TGTGCCAGCAGCTCCGGGACAGGGGATTCCATCTATGGCTACACCTTC	TRBD1	TRBJ1-2	TRBV5-5	NA
CASSELGLLTTYNSPLHF	TGTGCCAGCAGTGAACTCGGTCTTCTGACAACCTATAATTCACCCCTCCACTTT	NA	TRBJ1-6	TRBV2	NA
CASSQFGASGTDTQYF	TGTGCCAGCAGCCAATTCGGGGCTAGCGGCACAGATACGCAGTATTTT	NA	TRBJ2-3	TRBV16	few
CASSVEGGGRTSGGYTF	TGTGCCAGCAGCGTAGAGGGCGGGGGGCGCACGTCTGGTGGCTACACCTTC	NA	TRBJ1-2	TRBV9	NA
CASSEYPGTPGYGYTF	TGTGCCAGCAGTGAATACCCCGGGACACCCGGCTATGGCTACACCTTC	NA	TRBJ1-2	TRBV2	NA
CASSTTTSGGLYEQYF	TGTGCCAGCAGCACCACTACTAGCGGGGGCCTCTACGAGCAGTACTTC	TRBD2	TRBJ2-7	TRBV11-2	NA
CASTIAGGVVNEQFF	TGCGCCAGCACCATTGCCGGGGGGGTAGTCAATGAGCAGTTCTTC	TRBD2	TRBJ2-1	TRBV5-1	NA
CATSRDPNGGIEQFF	TGTGCCACCAGCAGAGATCCAAACGGGGGGATTGAGCAGTTCTTC	TRBD2	TRBJ2-1	TRBV15	NA
CASSIQVPPTDTQYF	TGTGCCAGTAGTATTCAGGTTCCCCCAACAGATACGCAGTATTTT	NA	TRBJ2-3	TRBV19	NA
CASRSQGFGYGYTF	TGTGCCAGCAGGTCACAGGGCTTTGGCTATGGCTACACCTTC	NA	TRBJ1-2	TRBV6-5	NA
CASTGYRLTEAFF	TGTGCCAGCACCGGATACAGGCTCACTGAAGCTTTCTTT	NA	TRBJ1-1	TRBV6-5	NA
CASSYGSGRGNYGYTF	TGTGCCAGCAGTTATGGTTCGGGGAGGGGTAACTATGGCTACACCTTC	NA	TRBJ1-2	TRBV6-5	once
CASSSGGDHNEQFF	TGTGCCAGCAGCTCAGGAGGTGATCACAATGAGCAGTTCTTC	NA	TRBJ2-1	TRBV11-3	NA
CASSEVDRGNYGYTF	TGTGCCAGCAGTGAAGTGGACAGGGGAAACTATGGCTACACCTTC	TRBD1	TRBJ1-2	TRBV6-1	NA
CASSQAGGTSVPDTQYF	TGCGCCAGCAGCCAAGCAGGGGGGACTAGCGTCCCAGATACGCAGTATTTT	TRBD2	TRBJ2-3	TRBV4-3	once
CAWREGQRHSPLHF	TGTGCCTGGAGGGAGGGACAGAGACATTCACCCCTCCACTTT	TRBD1	TRBJ1-6	TRBV30	few
CASSYAAGEQYF	TGTGCCAGCAGTTACGCCGCAGGGGAGCAGTACTTC	NA	TRBJ2-7	TRBV6-2/TRBV6-3	NA
CASGTSGAPGYNEQFF	TGTGCCAGCGGGACTAGCGGGGCCCCTGGCTACAATGAGCAGTTCTTC	TRBD2	TRBJ2-1	TRBV2	NA
CASAGLITDTQYF	TGTGCCAGCGCCGGACTTATCACAGATACGCAGTATTTT	NA	TRBJ2-3	TRBV28	NA
CASSLDRGGPQHF	TGTGCCAGCAGCCTCGACAGGGGAGGGCCCCAGCATTTT	TRBD1	TRBJ1-5	TRBV7-3	NA
CASSQGAAGGEQYF	TGCGCCAGCAGCCAAGGAGCAGCAGGAGGGGAGCAGTACTTC	NA	TRBJ2-7	TRBV4-3	NA
CSVVPGGNQPQHF	TGCAGCGTTGTCCCGGGCGGGAATCAGCCCCAGCATTTT	NA	TRBJ1-5	TRBV29-1	NA
CASSSSWDSLWGYTF	TGCGCCAGCAGCTCTTCCTGGGACAGTCTTTGGGGCTACACCTTC	TRBD1	TRBJ1-2	TRBV5-1	few
CASSAQAGSRGTQHF	TGTGCCAGTAGTGCTCAAGCGGGTAGTCGGGGGACCCAGCATTTT	NA	TRBJ1-5	TRBV19	NA
CASSQGYNEKLFF	TGCGCCAGCAGCCAGGGTTATAATGAAAAACTGTTTTTT	NA	TRBJ1-4	TRBV4-3	NA
CASSLIGTSSYEQYF	TGTGCCAGCAGCTTAATAGGGACTAGTTCCTACGAGCAGTACTTC	TRBD2	TRBJ2-7	TRBV7-9	NA
CASSRSWLSNTEAFF	TGTGCCAGCAGCCGTTCCTGGTTGTCGAACACTGAAGCTTTCTTT	NA	TRBJ1-1	TRBV5-6	NA
CASSEDVDDGYTF	TGTGCCAGCAGTGAGGACGTCGATGATGGCTACACCTTC	NA	TRBJ1-2	TRBV12-3/TRBV12-4	NA
CASSISQAGSEKLFF	TGTGCCAGTAGTATCTCGCAGGCAGGGAGTGAAAAACTGTTTTTT	NA	TRBJ1-4	TRBV19	NA
CASSAQGQQNTEAFF	TGTGCCAGCAGCGCCCAAGGACAGCAAAACACTGAAGCTTTCTTT	NA	TRBJ1-1	TRBV9	NA